Following are 27 T cell receptor beta chains from one sample sequenced in a study of tissue T cells after allogeneic stem cell transplantation. Measured with immunoSEQ multiplex PCR; TCRdb has only the in-frame clones, and not every one. This table has roughly 730 clones, approximately 43% appearing once. Source: rectal tissue, taken at autopsy. The receptors derive from a female patient between 35 and 69 years old with steroid-refractory graft-versus-host disease after an allogeneic stem cell transplant. The graft donor may have given rise to some T cells.

J is TRBJ2-1 and V is TRBV29-1; D is perhaps TRBD1 (6 bases). V was clipped by 0 bases and J by 7 bases, with 13 bases between them. The germline V gene encodes CDR1 SQVTM and CDR2 ANQGSEA. CDR3 length: 14 residues. CDR3 bases: TGCAGCGTTGAAGATAAGCAGGGGTGGAATGAGCAGTTCTTC. It translates to CSVEDKQGWNEQFF.

Points on this clone: The junction differs from germline at one of its ends, possibly a read error. CDR3: CATGDSARVGSYEQYF. The CDR3 DNA reads as TGTGCCACCGGTGACTCGGCCAGGGTAGGCTCCTACGAGCAGTACTTC. The V call is TRBV24-1, the J call TRBJ2-7; TRBD1 might be the D (5 bases). This CDR3 is 16 amino acids long. From germline, CDR1 is KGHDR and CDR2 SFDVKD.

The gene calls are TRBV27 and TRBJ2-3, with 8 bases lining up with TRBD2. V trimming: 8 bases; J trimming: 6 bases; junction bases outside the gene matches: 16. The CDR3 covers 16 residues. Germline V gives CDR1 MNHEY, CDR2 SMNVEV (reference sequence). Here the CDR3 reads CASAATSESRRDTQYF. The CDR3 bases are TGTGCCAGCGCCGCGACTAGCGAAAGTCGTCGGGATACGCAGTATTTT.

By frequency in the sample, this clone is large (0.1 to 1%). The CDR3: CASSLGTGYGYTF. In nucleotides, the CDR3 is TGTGCCAGCAGCTTGGGGACAGGCTATGGCTACACCTTC. The V and J genes are TRBV5-5 and TRBJ1-2; TRBD1 agrees at 7 bases. The ends lost 0 bases at V and 4 bases at J; junction bases unmatched: 0. Germline V CDR1 and CDR2: SGHKS, YYEKEE (reference sequence). The CDR3 spans 13 residues.

The chain employs TRBV4-2 and TRBJ2-3, with 7 nucleotides matching TRBD2. Per germline, CDR1 LGHNA and CDR2 YNFKEQ. With 0 bases clipped from V and 2 bases from J, the junction kept 5 bases outside the gene matches. The CDR3 is 16 residues long. The CDR3 DNA reads TGTGCCAGCAGCCAAGAAACTAGCGCATTCACAGATACGCAGTATTTT. Translated: CASSQETSAFTDTQYF.

V usage is TRBV7-3 and J usage is TRBJ1-6, with D maybe TRBD1 (5 bases). The CDR3 extends over 13 amino acids. The germline V gene encodes CDR1 SGHTA and CDR2 FQGTGA. Trimming removed 0 bases at V and 10 bases at J, with 7 bases between. CDR3 sequence: CASSLTRGSPLHF. The CDR3 nucleotides read TGTGCCAGCAGCTTAACGCGGGGGTCACCCCTCCACTTT.

This clone is termed large. This chain joins TRBV2 and TRBJ2-1; TRBD2 matches 9 bases. The CDR3 spans 14 residues. Germline V gene data show CDR1 as SNHLY and CDR2 as FYNNEI. Trimming removed 10 bases from V and 8 bases from J; junction bases left unmatched: 12. This chain's CDR3 is CANSPGLAVDEQFF. The CDR3 nucleotides are TGTGCCAATTCGCCGGGACTAGCAGTCGATGAGCAGTTCTTC.

In its sample, this clone ranks as medium-sized. This chain links TRBV7-2 with TRBJ2-3; weak D call: TRBD2 (6 bases). Germline CDR1 and CDR2: SGHTA and FQGNSA. The CDR3 loop spans 15 amino acids. V was pared by 2 bases and J by 10 bases, with 19 bases between. The CDR3 DNA sequence: TGTGCCAGCAGCTTATTCGGGACTTCGTTTCTGTCGCAGTATTTT. Residues: CASSLFGTSFLSQYF.

The chain joins TRBV6-5 to TRBJ2-7, with D uncertain. Trimming left V 4 bases short and J 5 bases short, with 12 bases between. Germline-derived CDR1 and CDR2 are MNHEY and SVGAGI. The CDR3 runs to 13 residues. CDR3 coding DNA: TGTGCCAGCAGTTTTGGACCTCGGAACGAGCAGTACTTC. Amino acid sequence: CASSFGPRNEQYF.

By sample share, this clone is medium-sized. The chain uses TRBV7-6 and TRBJ1-4; 8 positions match TRBD1. V lost 4 bases to trimming and J lost 10 bases; unmatched junction nucleotides: 5. The CDR3 sequence is 13 residues long. The germline V gene encodes CDR1 SGHVS and CDR2 FNYEAQ. The CDR3 bases are TGTGCCAGCAGCTCGGGACAGGTGGGAAAACTGTTTTTT. Amino acids: CASSSGQVGKLFF.

The chain carries TRBV7-8 and TRBJ2-5; D may be TRBD1 or TRBD2 (5 bases each). Germline lookup yields CDR1 SGHVS and CDR2 FQNEAQ. The CDR3 has 20 residues. The V end was cut by 8 bases, the J end by 2 bases, with 33 bases between. CDR3 sequence: CASRFTRSRGRSVLQETQYF. The CDR3 DNA is TGTGCCAGCCGGTTCACCCGGAGTCGGGGACGGAGTGTCCTTCAAGAGACCCAGTACTTC. The full variable domain, rest sourced from reference TRBV7-8 and TRBJ2-5, is GAGVSQSPRYKVAKRGQDVALRCDPISGHVSLFWYQQALGQGPEFLTYFQNEAQLDKSGLPSDRFFAERPEGSVSTLKIQRTQQEDSAVYLCASRFTRSRGRSVLQETQYFGPGTRLLVL.

By sample fraction, this clone is large (0.1 to 1%). The chain combines TRBV7-6 with TRBJ1-4, with a tentative D call TRBD1 (6 bases). CDR3 length equals 17 residues. The germline V gene encodes CDR1 SGHVS and CDR2 FNYEAQ. Trimming removed 1 base from V and 4 bases from J, with 16 bases in between. The CDR3 DNA reads as TGTGCCAGCAGCTTAGGCTCGGGGGGCGCAAATAATGAAAAACTGTTTTTT. It translates to CASSLGSGGANNEKLFF.

This clone was seen more than once but under ten times. This sequence joins TRBV6-5 and TRBJ2-7; D perhaps matches TRBD1 (6 bases). This CDR3 comprises 13 residues. Per germline, CDR1 MNHEY and CDR2 SVGAGI. V shed 6 bases and J shed 2 bases, with 11 bases lying between them. The CDR3, as DNA: TGTGCCAGCAGCTTCCGGGACACCTACGAGCAGTACTTC. It encodes CASSFRDTYEQYF.

This clone was found a few times. The gene calls are TRBV6-6 and TRBJ1-5; D possibly corresponds to TRBD1 (6 bases). The V gene lost 6 bases and the J gene lost 5 bases, with 17 bases spanning the gap. The germline V gene encodes CDR1 MNHNY and CDR2 SVGAGI (reference sequence). The CDR3 length is 15 residues. The chain's CDR3 is CASRLTGKRDQPQHF. In nucleotides, the CDR3 is TGTGCCAGCAGACTCACAGGGAAACGGGATCAGCCCCAGCATTTT.

The V and J genes are TRBV6-6 and TRBJ2-3; no clear D. The V gene lost 7 bases and the J gene lost 1 base, with 15 bases spanning the gap. The CDR3 covers 15 residues. Germline loops: CDR1 MNHNY, CDR2 SVGAGI (reference sequence). The CDR3: CASTHGEPGTDTQYF. The CDR3, as DNA: TGTGCCAGCACCCATGGTGAGCCTGGCACAGATACGCAGTATTTT.

This sequence joins TRBV6-6 and TRBJ1-2; 9 nucleotides match TRBD1. The trim removed 5 bases at V and 7 bases at J, leaving 11 bases unmatched. The CDR3 has 15 residues. Germline assignment: CDR1 MNHNY and CDR2 SVGAGI (reference sequence). The CDR3 sequence: CASSPLGTGYGGYTF. CDR3 coding DNA: TGTGCCAGCAGTCCACTCGGGACAGGGTACGGTGGCTACACCTTC.

This clone was seen a few times. The CDR3 reads CATTGFDNEQFF. The CDR3 DNA follows: TGTGCCACCACAGGGTTCGACAATGAGCAGTTCTTC. J is TRBJ2-1 and V is TRBV5-4, with a possible D match to TRBD1 (6 bases). There are 12 residues in the CDR3. CDR1 and CDR2 (germline): SGHNT, YYREEE (reference sequence). Between the trimmed V and J ends, which lost 9 bases and 5 bases, there was a span of 12 bases.

The V call is TRBV12-3 or TRBV12-4, the J call TRBJ2-4, with 8 bases aligning to TRBD2. The V segment lost 8 bases and the J segment 7 bases; nucleotides outside the gene matches: 7. CDR3 size: 13 residues. The CDR3 sequence: CASGGLATNIQYF. CDR3 nucleotide sequence: TGTGCCAGCGGAGGACTAGCAACCAACATTCAGTACTTC.

The chain joins TRBV7-8 to TRBJ2-1; no clear D gene. From germline, CDR1 is SGHVS and CDR2 FQNEAQ. The CDR3 consists of 11 residues. V lost 3 bases, J lost 10 bases, and 7 bases lay in between. The CDR3 protein is CASSFLTEQFF. CDR3 bases: TGTGCCAGCAGCTTCCTGACAGAGCAGTTCTTC. Using reference TRBV7-8 and TRBJ2-1 for the parts outside the CDR3, the full variable domain is GAGVSQSPRYKVAKRGQDVALRCDPISGHVSLFWYQQALGQGPEFLTYFQNEAQLDKSGLPSDRFFAERPEGSVSTLKIQRTQQEDSAVYLCASSFLTEQFFGPGTRLTVL.

The chain links TRBV18 to TRBJ1-4; TRBD1 might be the D (5 bases). Trimming stripped 4 bases from V and 5 bases from J, with 8 bases between. In germline, CDR1 is KGHSH, CDR2 LQKENI. The CDR3 contains 13 residues. CDR3 DNA: TGTGCCAGCTCACTGGGACGGAATGAAAAACTGTTTTTT. It yields the protein CASSLGRNEKLFF.

In this sample, this clone is medium-sized. The chain is built from TRBV7-9 and TRBJ1-5; no firm D call. Trimming pared 0 bases from V and 5 bases from J, leaving 11 bases between. Germline CDR1 and CDR2: SEHNR and FQNEAQ (reference sequence). The CDR3 length is 15 residues. The CDR3 DNA reads TGTGCCAGCAGCTTAGCTGGAGGGAATGATCAGCCCCAGCATTTT. It specifies CASSLAGGNDQPQHF.

V is TRBV5-6 and J is TRBJ1-2; D gene ambiguous. Trimming left V 0 bases short and J 0 bases short, with 3 bases between. The CDR3 loop spans 13 amino acids. The germline CDR1 and CDR2 sequences are SGHDT and YYEEEE. The CDR3 region has the DNA TGTGCCAGCAGCTTGGTTCCTAACTATGGCTACACCTTC. Protein product: CASSLVPNYGYTF. Variable domain in full (rest from reference TRBV5-6 and TRBJ1-2): DAGVTQSPTHLIKTRGQQVTLRCSPKSGHDTVSWYQQALGQGPQFIFQYYEEEERQRGNFPDRFSGHQFPNYSSELNVNALLLGDSALYLCASSLVPNYGYTFGSGTRLTVV.

This clone was picked up one time. The chain combines TRBV9 with TRBJ1-6; TRBD1 aligns across 10 bases. The germline CDR1 and CDR2 sequences are SGDLS and YYNGEE. V dropped 0 bases and J dropped 6; count of bases not matched to a gene: 3. The CDR3 contains 16 residues. Written as DNA, the CDR3 is TGTGCCAGCAGCGTAGATGGGACAGGGGCTAATTCACCCCTCCACTTT. The encoded protein is CASSVDGTGANSPLHF.

This clone was seen just once. The chain couples TRBV7-2 to TRBJ2-1; TRBD2 might be the D (7 bases). V was clipped by 0 bases and J by 7 bases, with 13 bases between them. Germline CDR1 reads SGHTA; CDR2 reads FQGNSA. CDR3 size: 15 residues. CDR3 bases: TGTGCCAGCAGCTTAGCGGGGGGGCTAGTGAATGAGCAGTTCTTC. This encodes CASSLAGGLVNEQFF.

This clone is termed large. V gene TRBV6-5 combines with J gene TRBJ2-2; 13 bases are shared with TRBD2. Germline CDR1 MNHEY, CDR2 SVGAGI. The CDR3 length is 15 residues. The V segment lost 4 bases and the J segment 13 bases; nucleotides outside the gene matches: 9. CDR3 DNA sequence: TGTGCCAGCAGTTTCGGGACTAGCGGGACCCGGGGGCTGTTTTTT. This sequence encodes CASSFGTSGTRGLFF.

V usage is TRBV5-1 and J usage is TRBJ1-6; D gene unclear. The germline CDR1 and CDR2 sequences are SGHRS and YFSETQ. The CDR3 covers 14 residues. Trimming removed 1 base at V and 3 bases at J, with 5 bases between. CDR3 region: CASSLSSYNSPLHF. The CDR3 DNA sequence: TGCGCCAGCAGCTTGTCGAGCTATAATTCACCCCTCCACTTT.

The chain couples TRBV2 to TRBJ2-1; weak D call: TRBD2 (6 bases). The CDR3 is 13 residues long. Per germline, CDR1 SNHLY and CDR2 FYNNEI. Trimming took 8 bases from V and 0 from J, leaving 8 bases between them. The CDR3 DNA sequence: TGTGCCAGCCGGGGAGGCTCCTACAATGAGCAGTTCTTC. Amino acids: CASRGGSYNEQFF.